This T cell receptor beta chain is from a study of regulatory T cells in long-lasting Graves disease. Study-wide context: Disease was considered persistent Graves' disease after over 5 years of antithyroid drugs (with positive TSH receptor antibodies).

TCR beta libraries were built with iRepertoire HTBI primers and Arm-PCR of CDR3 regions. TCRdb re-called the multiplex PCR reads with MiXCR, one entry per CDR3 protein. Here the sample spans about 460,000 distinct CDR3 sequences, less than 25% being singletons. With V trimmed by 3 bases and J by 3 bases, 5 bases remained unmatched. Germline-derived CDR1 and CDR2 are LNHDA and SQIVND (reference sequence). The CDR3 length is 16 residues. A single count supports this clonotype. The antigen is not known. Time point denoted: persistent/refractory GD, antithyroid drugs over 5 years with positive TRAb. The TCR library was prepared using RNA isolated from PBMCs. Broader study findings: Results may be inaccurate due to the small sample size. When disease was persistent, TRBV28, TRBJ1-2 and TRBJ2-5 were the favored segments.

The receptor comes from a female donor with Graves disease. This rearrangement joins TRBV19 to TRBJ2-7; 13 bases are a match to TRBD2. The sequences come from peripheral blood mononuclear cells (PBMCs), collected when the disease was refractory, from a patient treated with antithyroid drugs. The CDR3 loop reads CASSMRGLAGVYEQYF. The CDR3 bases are TGTGCCAGTAGTATGAGAGGACTAGCGGGAGTCTACGAGCAGTACTTC.